The 30 T cell receptor beta chains listed next were all sequenced from one sample in a study of radiation and T cells in renal cell carcinoma. Clones were sequenced by immunoSEQ multiplex PCR, and TCRdb holds only the in-frame ones, with some missing. The data show 40,000 to 45,000 clones, with roughly four fifths seen just once and around a quarter held by the top ten. Sample time point: blood 4 weeks post-SBRT, at nephrectomy. As for treatment: 15 Gy SBRT to primary tumor, nephrectomy 4 weeks later. The sequencing used blood, collected from a patient whose treatment included radiotherapy and nephrectomy. These receptors came from a woman in her 70s with renal cell carcinoma.

The chain combines TRBV10-1 with TRBJ1-1; TRBD1 is a possible D gene (5 bases). The CDR3 runs to 13 residues. Per the germline V gene, CDR1 is WNHNN and CDR2 is SYGVQD (reference sequence). The ends were cut back, 9 bases at V and 7 bases at J, with 18 bases in the middle. CDR3 loop: CASKFNRMIEAFF. DNA for the CDR3: TGCGCCAGTAAGTTTAACAGGATGATTGAAGCTTTCTTT.

The chain joins TRBV2 to TRBJ2-7; D possibly corresponds to TRBD1 (6 bases). V lost 3 bases and J 3 bases, leaving 18 bases between the germline ends. The CDR3 extends over 16 amino acids. From germline, CDR1 is SNHLY and CDR2 FYNNEI. CDR3 nucleotide sequence: TGTGCCAGCAGTGAGTTCAGGACAGATCTCTTCTACGAGCAGTACTTC. Encoded protein: CASSEFRTDLFYEQYF.

V usage is TRBV7-7 and J usage is TRBJ1-2; 8 bases agree with TRBD1. Looked up from germline, CDR1 is SSHAT and CDR2 is FNYEAQ (reference sequence). V lost 5 bases to trimming and J lost 4 bases; unmatched junction nucleotides: 9. The length of the CDR3 is 15 residues. This CDR3 reads CASSTDRGCPYGYTF. The CDR3 DNA reads TGTGCCAGCAGCACCGACAGGGGCTGCCCCTATGGCTACACCTTC.

This chain uses TRBV7-9 with TRBJ2-7; D is unclear. CDR1 and CDR2 from the germline V gene are SEHNR and FQNEAQ (reference sequence). The V end was cut by 3 bases, the J end by 1 base, with 4 bases between. CDR3 size: 12 residues. The CDR3 protein is CASSFSSYEQYF. Here the CDR3 DNA reads TGTGCCAGCAGCTTCTCTTCCTACGAGCAGTACTTC.

The chain links TRBV15 to TRBJ2-5; TRBD2 matches 12 bases. Trimming at V came to 4 bases and at J to 5 bases, leaving 5 bases not matched to a gene. The CDR3 runs to 15 residues. Germline CDR1 is LNHNV and CDR2 is YYDKDF (reference sequence). The CDR3 sequence is CATSKRLAGVETQYF. Here the CDR3 DNA reads TGTGCCACCAGCAAACGACTAGCGGGGGTGGAGACCCAGTACTTC. Based on the CDR3 plus reference TRBV15 and TRBJ2-5, the full variable domain is DAMVIQNPRYQVTQFGKPVTLSCSQTLNHNVMYWYQQKSSQAPKLLFHYYDKDFNNEADTPDNFQSRRPNTSFCFLDIRSPGLGDTAMYLCATSKRLAGVETQYFGPGTRLLVL.

This clone was seen only once. One end of the junction does not line up with germline, which may come from a read error. V usage is TRBV15 and J usage is TRBJ1-5; a weak D match, TRBD1 (6 bases). The CDR3 totals 16 residues. Germline lookup yields CDR1 LNHNV and CDR2 YYDKDF (reference sequence). The CDR3 protein is CATSGDRRGSNQPQHF. CDR3 nucleotide sequence: TGTGCCACCAGCGGAGACAGGCGGGGGAGCAATCAGCCCCAGCATTTT.

The chain recombines TRBV9 with TRBJ2-5; perhaps D is TRBD1 or TRBD2 (6 bases each). CDR1 is SGDLS, CDR2 YYNGEE, per germline. The CDR3 sequence is 12 residues long. V gave up 7 bases and J gave up 4 bases, with 11 bases separating them. CDR3 in DNA: TGTGCCAGCGGGGGGCAGGGAGAGACCCAGTACTTC. As protein: CASGGQGETQYF.

The chain links TRBV7-2 to TRBJ2-6; 8 bases line up with TRBD2. The CDR3 has 18 amino acids. The trim removed 6 bases at V and 0 bases at J, leaving 10 bases unmatched. Germline CDR1 reads SGHTA; CDR2 reads FQGNSA. This CDR3 reads CASRLSLAELSGANVLTF. CDR3 coding DNA: TGTGCCAGCAGACTATCACTAGCGGAACTCTCTGGGGCCAACGTCCTGACTTTC.

The chain joins TRBV4-1 to TRBJ1-3; perhaps TRBD1 as D (5 bases). CDR3 size: 14 residues. The germline gives CDR1 MGHRA, CDR2 YSYEKL. The germline V and J ends were trimmed by 2 bases and 15 bases, with 20 bases remaining between them. The CDR3: CASSQPRGGATKYF. CDR3 in DNA: TGCGCCAGCAGCCAACCTCGCGGAGGGGCAACTAAATATTTT.

V and J are TRBV9 and TRBJ1-2; TRBD1 is a possible D gene (5 bases). The CDR3 consists of 12 residues. Trimming left V 3 bases short and J 3 bases short, with 6 bases between. Germline CDR1 SGDLS, CDR2 YYNGEE. The DNA of the CDR3 is TGTGCCAGCAGCGGACAGTACTATGGCTACACCTTC. Its translation: CASSGQYYGYTF. The variable domain in full, completed from reference TRBV9 and TRBJ1-2, reads DSGVTQTPKHLITATGQRVTLRCSPRSGDLSVYWYQQSLDQGLQFLIQYYNGEERAKGNILERFSAQQFPDLHSELNLSSLELGDSALYFCASSGQYYGYTFGSGTRLTVV.

This clone came up once. The chain recombines TRBV6-1 with TRBJ2-7, with 10 nucleotides matching TRBD1. V lost 3 bases and J lost 8; bases outside the gene matches: 13. Germline loops: CDR1 MNHNS, CDR2 SASEGT. There are 16 residues in the CDR3. CDR3 DNA sequence: TGTGCCAGCAGTGACGGAGGGACAGGGGACCAGTTCCAGCAGTACTTC. Translating gives CASSDGGTGDQFQQYF.

V gene TRBV27 combines with J gene TRBJ2-1; a possible D gene is TRBD2 (5 bases). The germline V gene has CDR1 MNHEY and CDR2 SMNVEV (reference sequence). Trimming cost V 2 bases and J 0 bases, with 14 bases left between them. This CDR3 is 17 amino acids long. CDR3 in amino acids: CASSLRLALSSYNEQFF. The CDR3 bases are TGTGCCAGCAGTTTACGGCTAGCTCTTAGCTCCTACAATGAGCAGTTCTTC.

This sequence joins TRBV7-2 and TRBJ2-7; 11 bases agree with TRBD2. Germline trimming cut 5 bases from V and 1 base from J; bases unmatched to any gene: 4. From germline, CDR1 is SGHTA and CDR2 FQGNSA. The CDR3 is made up of 15 amino acids. The CDR3 nucleotides read TGTGCCAGCAGCCCGGGACTAGCGGCGTCCTACGAGCAGTACTTC. Protein: CASSPGLAASYEQYF.

The chain has TRBV6-5 and TRBJ2-1; D unresolved. This CDR3 comprises 12 residues. Germline lookup yields CDR1 MNHEY and CDR2 SVGAGI. Trimming cost V 2 bases and J 8 bases, with 7 bases left between them. Here the CDR3 DNA reads TGTGCCAGCAGTTACAAAGGGTATGAGCAGTTCTTC. Its protein is CASSYKGYEQFF.

This clone was counted once. The genes are TRBV11-2 and TRBJ2-5; D gene ambiguous. CDR3 length: 11 residues. V was clipped by 3 bases and J by 5 bases, with 4 bases between them. Germline CDR1 and CDR2: SGHAT and FQNNGV. The CDR3 DNA follows: TGTGCCAGCAGCTTTTTGGAGACCCAGTACTTC. Translation: CASSFLETQYF.

This sequence joins TRBV5-1 and TRBJ1-1; no reliable D call. Germline lookup yields CDR1 SGHRS and CDR2 YFSETQ. V was cut by 6 bases and J by 2 bases, with 14 bases left in between. CDR3 length: 14 amino acids. The CDR3 bases are TGCGCCAGCAAACCCGGCGAGGGCAACACTGAAGCTTTCTTT. Its translation: CASKPGEGNTEAFF.

The V gene is TRBV5-6, the J gene TRBJ2-3; no firm D call. From germline, CDR1 is SGHDT and CDR2 YYEEEE. This CDR3 has 15 amino acids. Trimming removed 4 bases from V and 6 bases from J, with 18 bases in between. CDR3 residues: CASSRSLIAFDTQYF. The CDR3, as DNA: TGTGCCAGCAGCCGGTCTTTAATTGCGTTCGATACGCAGTATTTT.

The chain recombines TRBV10-2 with TRBJ1-4; 11 bases fit TRBD1. V shed 2 bases and J 8 bases; nucleotides not matched to a gene: 7. This CDR3 region has 16 residues. CDR1 WSHSY and CDR2 SAAADI come from the germline V gene. CDR3 coding DNA: TGCGCCAGCAGTGAGGCAGCTGGGACAGGGGGAGAAAAACTGTTTTTT. Its translation: CASSEAAGTGGEKLFF.

This chain connects TRBV9 to TRBJ2-7; 10 bases are a match to TRBD2. The V segment lost 2 bases and the J segment 3 bases; nucleotides outside the gene matches: 5. The CDR3 runs 15 residues. Germline CDR1 is SGDLS and CDR2 is YYNGEE. The CDR3 is CASSVSGTSVYEQYF. In DNA form, the CDR3 reads TGTGCCAGCAGCGTTTCCGGGACTAGCGTCTACGAGCAGTACTTC.

On this clone: The sample has other DNA sequences that encode this CDR3 too. The chain employs TRBV18 and TRBJ2-2; possible D gene TRBD1, 5 bases. The ends were cut back, 2 bases at V and 1 base at J, with 5 bases in the middle. The CDR3 loop spans 14 amino acids. CDR1 is KGHSH and CDR2 is LQKENI in the germline V gene. CDR3: CASSPGQNTGELFF. Here the CDR3 DNA reads TGTGCCAGCTCACCAGGACAGAACACCGGGGAGCTGTTTTTT.

This clone was detected once. The chain is built from TRBV4-3 and TRBJ1-2; D is ambiguous. V was shortened by 6 bases and J by 1 base, with 12 bases between the two germline ends. There are 14 residues in the CDR3. Per the germline V gene, CDR1 is LGHNA and CDR2 is YSLEER. The CDR3: CASSPTRFNYGYTF. Here the CDR3 DNA reads TGCGCCAGCAGTCCCACCCGATTTAACTATGGCTACACCTTC.

DNA for the CDR3: TGTGCCAGCAGCTTCTCCCTCTACGAGCAGTACTTC. Its translation is CASSFSLYEQYF. The genes are TRBV11-1 and TRBJ2-7; D not certain. The CDR3 contains 12 residues. Germline V gives CDR1 SGHAT, CDR2 FQDESV (reference sequence). V lost 3 bases and J lost 3, with 6 bases in between. Using reference TRBV11-1 and TRBJ2-7 for the parts outside the CDR3, the full variable domain is EAEVAQSPRYKITEKSQAVAFWCDPISGHATLYWYRQILGQGPELLVQFQDESVVDDSQLPKDRFSAERLKGVDSTLKIQPAELGDSAMYLCASSFSLYEQYFGPGTRLTVT.

CDR3 coding DNA: TGCGCCAGCAGCTTGGCAGGGGGTCGAGAGTACGGAAACACCATATATTTT. It specifies CASSLAGGREYGNTIYF. The V gene is TRBV5-1, the J gene TRBJ1-3; 7 bases line up with TRBD1. This CDR3 has 17 residues. After removal of 0 bases from V and 4 bases from J, the junction contained 10 bases not matched to a gene. Germline lookup yields CDR1 SGHRS and CDR2 YFSETQ.

This chain joins TRBV7-2 and TRBJ2-5, with 8 positions matching TRBD2. After removal of 5 bases from V and 2 bases from J, the junction contained 4 bases not matched to a gene. This CDR3 spans 14 amino acids. Germline V gives CDR1 SGHTA, CDR2 FQGNSA. CDR3 residues: CASSRSGSQETQYF. In DNA form, the CDR3 reads TGTGCCAGCAGCCGCAGCGGGAGTCAAGAGACCCAGTACTTC.

The rearrangement joins TRBV19 to TRBJ2-7; 10 nucleotides line up with TRBD1. Trimming removed 5 bases from V and 7 bases from J; junction bases left unmatched: 8. The germline gives CDR1 LNHDA, CDR2 SQIVND (reference sequence). The CDR3 runs to 14 residues. CDR3 in DNA: TGTGCCAGTAGTCCGGGGACAGGGGCCTGGGAGCAGTACTTC. Translated: CASSPGTGAWEQYF. Full variable domain (outside the CDR3, taken from reference TRBV19 and TRBJ2-7): DGGITQSPKYLFRKEGQNVTLSCEQNLNHDAMYWYRQDPGQGLRLIYYSQIVNDFQKGDIAEGYSVSREKKESFPLTVTSAQKNPTAFYLCASSPGTGAWEQYFGPGTRLTVT.

This clone came up once. The rearrangement joins TRBV5-4 to TRBJ1-1; 7 bases fit TRBD1. The V gene's germline CDR1 is SGHNT and CDR2 YYREEE (reference sequence). This CDR3 comprises 14 residues. V gave up 4 bases and J gave up 4 bases; unmatched junction bases: 7. CDR3 amino acids: CASSSTGEGTEAFF. For the CDR3, the DNA is TGTGCCAGCAGCAGTACAGGGGAGGGCACTGAAGCTTTCTTT.

This chain joins TRBV6-5 and TRBJ1-6, with TRBD1 matching over 7 bases. The CDR3 loop spans 13 amino acids. Unmatched junction bases numbered 0, after V lost 6 bases and J lost 4 bases. The germline gives CDR1 MNHEY, CDR2 SVGAGI. The DNA of the CDR3 is TGTGCCAGCAGGACAGGGTATAATTCACCCCTCCACTTT. This codes for CASRTGYNSPLHF.

The chain uses TRBV7-8 and TRBJ1-3; no clear D. Trimming stripped 1 base from V and 0 bases from J, with 4 bases between. The length of the CDR3 is 14 residues. Germline CDR1 is SGHVS and CDR2 is FQNEAQ. CDR3 nucleotide sequence: TGTGCCAGCAGCTTAGTTGACTCTGGAAACACCATATATTTT. Protein product: CASSLVDSGNTIYF. Variable domain in full (rest from reference TRBV7-8 and TRBJ1-3): GAGVSQSPRYKVAKRGQDVALRCDPISGHVSLFWYQQALGQGPEFLTYFQNEAQLDKSGLPSDRFFAERPEGSVSTLKIQRTQQEDSAVYLCASSLVDSGNTIYFGEGSWLTVV.

In DNA, the CDR3 is TGTGCCAGCAGCCCTTCGACAGGGGGAGAGGTCTATGGCTACACCTTC. This codes for CASSPSTGGEVYGYTF. The chain recombines TRBV9 with TRBJ1-2, with 9 bases identical to TRBD1. This CDR3 has 16 residues. Per germline, CDR1 SGDLS and CDR2 YYNGEE. V gave up 4 bases and J gave up 4 bases; unmatched junction bases: 11.

This clone showed up just once. This rearrangement joins TRBV5-1 to TRBJ2-1, with 8 bases aligning to TRBD1. The V and J ends lost 3 bases and 7 bases, in that order; junction bases with no gene match: 9. CDR1 and CDR2 from the germline V gene are SGHRS and YFSETQ. The CDR3 has 15 amino acids. The CDR3 DNA reads TGCGCCAGCAGCTACCAGGGGGCGCCGGGAAATGAGCAGTTCTTC. Its translation is CASSYQGAPGNEQFF.